Each of the 19 T cell receptor beta chains below was sequenced from the same sample in a study of shared clonotypes between healthy human individuals. Profiled with immunoSEQ multiplex PCR; TCRdb holds only in-frame clones, not every one. The repertoire holds millions of clones, with more than 90% as singletons. The source material was naive CD4+ T cells sorted from blood. Subset in this sample: CD45RA+ positively selected. The source is a man aged 18 to 30 in good health.

This chain uses TRBV6-1 with TRBJ2-7; D ambiguous. The germline V and J ends were trimmed by 2 bases and 5 bases, with 10 bases remaining between them. Germline V CDR1 and CDR2: MNHNS, SASEGT. The CDR3 totals 13 residues. CDR3 nucleotide sequence: TGTGCCAGCAGTGAATTTGGTTTCCACGAGCAGTACTTC. This sequence encodes CASSEFGFHEQYF.

The J gene is TRBJ1-2, the V gene TRBV18; TRBD1 is a possible D gene (5 bases). This CDR3 region has 14 residues. CDR1 is KGHSH, CDR2 LQKENI, per germline. Trimming pared 0 bases from V and 6 bases from J, leaving 11 bases between. The CDR3 is CASSPPQGRDGYTF. CDR3 DNA: TGTGCCAGCTCACCACCGCAGGGTAGGGATGGCTACACCTTC.

This clone was observed once. This chain connects TRBV5-1 to TRBJ1-2, with D perhaps matching TRBD1 (6 bases). The V gene's germline CDR1 is SGHRS and CDR2 YFSETQ. V lost 5 bases to trimming and J lost 6 bases, with 14 bases between them. CDR3 size: 13 residues. For the CDR3, the DNA is TGCGCCAGCAGGGGTGACGGACAGAATGGCTACACCTTC. It yields the protein CASRGDGQNGYTF.

Concerning this clone: Different DNA sequences within this sample yield the same CDR3. The chain couples TRBV10-1 to TRBJ2-7, with D possibly called TRBD1 or TRBD2 (5 bases each). The CDR3 extends over 12 amino acids. Germline loops: CDR1 WNHNN, CDR2 SYGVQD (reference sequence). Trimming took 6 bases from V and 0 from J, leaving 6 bases between them. CDR3 sequence: CASSGTSYEQYF. DNA for the CDR3: TGCGCCAGCAGCGGGACCTCCTACGAGCAGTACTTC.

This clone was observed a single time. The gene calls are TRBV5-1 and TRBJ2-3; TRBD1 matches at 7 bases. The V segment lost 2 bases and the J segment 3 bases; nucleotides outside the gene matches: 9. Germline assignment: CDR1 SGHRS and CDR2 YFSETQ. This CDR3 region has 16 residues. CDR3 protein: CASSLGAGQVTDTQYF. CDR3 coding DNA: TGCGCCAGCAGCTTAGGAGCAGGACAGGTTACAGATACGCAGTATTTT.

The V gene is TRBV6-5, the J gene TRBJ2-7, with 10 bases lining up with TRBD2. Germline V lookup: CDR1 MNHEY, CDR2 SVGAGI. Trimming took 3 bases from V and 5 from J; bases not matched to a gene: 4. The length of the CDR3 is 14 residues. Here the CDR3 reads CASSYLAGENEQYF. The CDR3 DNA is TGTGCCAGCAGTTATCTAGCGGGAGAGAACGAGCAGTACTTC.

The chain employs TRBV25-1 and TRBJ1-1; D gene unclear. V lost 5 bases, J lost 1 base, and 2 bases lay in between. In germline, CDR1 is MGHDK, CDR2 SYGVNS. The CDR3 runs to 11 residues. The CDR3 here is CASSTNTEAFF. CDR3 coding DNA: TGTGCCAGCAGTACGAACACTGAAGCTTTCTTT. Full variable domain (remainder filled in from reference TRBV25-1 and TRBJ1-1): EADIYQTPRYLVIGTGKKITLECSQTMGHDKMYWYQQDPGMELHLIHYSYGVNSTEKGDLSSESTVSRIRTEHFPLTLESARPSHTSQYLCASSTNTEAFFGQGTRLTVV.

This rearrangement joins TRBV15 to TRBJ1-4; D is unresolved. CDR1 and CDR2 (germline): LNHNV, YYDKDF (reference sequence). V lost 0 bases and J 8 bases, leaving 10 bases between the germline ends. This CDR3 comprises 14 residues. In DNA, the CDR3 is TGTGCCACCAGCAGAGATCGGGTGGGCGAAAAACTGTTTTTT. Translating gives CATSRDRVGEKLFF. Full variable domain (outside the CDR3, taken from reference TRBV15 and TRBJ1-4): DAMVIQNPRYQVTQFGKPVTLSCSQTLNHNVMYWYQQKSSQAPKLLFHYYDKDFNNEADTPDNFQSRRPNTSFCFLDIRSPGLGDTAMYLCATSRDRVGEKLFFGSGTQLSVL.

The chain links TRBV6-1 to TRBJ2-2, with D perhaps TRBD2 (5 bases). V shed 6 bases and J shed 1 base, with 9 bases lying between them. CDR1 and CDR2 (germline): MNHNS, SASEGT. The length of the CDR3 is 14 residues. The chain's CDR3 is CASRRTLNTGELFF. CDR3 in DNA: TGTGCCAGCAGAAGGACTTTGAACACCGGGGAGCTGTTTTTT.

The rearrangement joins TRBV7-9 to TRBJ2-7; a weak D match, TRBD1 (7 bases). The CDR3 length is 14 residues. With 5 bases removed from V and 2 bases from J, the gap between germline ends came to 13 bases. Germline values: CDR1 SEHNR, CDR2 FQNEAQ (reference sequence). The CDR3 DNA follows: TGTGCCAGCAGCCCGCGGGACAGAACCTACGAGCAGTACTTC. This encodes CASSPRDRTYEQYF.

The genes are TRBV6-5 and TRBJ1-2; possible D gene TRBD1, 6 bases. The CDR3 totals 14 residues. Germline V gives CDR1 MNHEY, CDR2 SVGAGI. Trimming cost V 6 bases and J 4 bases, with 15 bases left between them. The chain's CDR3 is CASRLGGSRYGYTF. For the CDR3, the DNA is TGTGCCAGCAGGTTGGGGGGCTCTCGCTATGGCTACACCTTC.

Of note for this clone: This sample also contains other DNA sequences that code for the same CDR3. CDR3 amino acids: CASGRGETQYF. CDR3 DNA: TGTGCCAGTGGGAGAGGAGAGACCCAGTACTTC. The chain combines TRBV6-5 with TRBJ2-5; D possibly corresponds to TRBD2 (5 bases). Germline lookup yields CDR1 MNHEY and CDR2 SVGAGI. The CDR3 spans 11 residues. V gave up 9 bases and J gave up 4 bases, with 9 bases separating them.

This rearrangement joins TRBV7-2 to TRBJ1-1; D is unresolved. The CDR3 is 13 amino acids. The V gene's germline CDR1 is SGHTA and CDR2 FQGNSA. Between the trimmed V and J ends, which lost 4 bases and 7 bases, there was a span of 13 bases. The CDR3 here is CASSSTRALEAFF. CDR3 nucleotide sequence: TGTGCCAGCAGCTCCACCCGGGCCCTTGAAGCTTTCTTT.

CDR3 sequence: CASSLRAGSSYEQYF. The CDR3 bases are TGTGCCAGCAGCTTAAGGGCAGGGAGCTCCTACGAGCAGTACTTC. This chain joins TRBV7-2 and TRBJ2-7; D tentatively reads TRBD1 or TRBD2 (5 bases each). Germline CDR1 and CDR2: SGHTA and FQGNSA. V lost 2 bases and J lost 0, with 11 bases in between. The length of the CDR3 is 15 residues.

The CDR3 sequence: CASSSEGTEAFF. CDR3 coding DNA: TGTGCCAGCAGCTCGGAGGGGACTGAAGCTTTCTTT. V and J are TRBV2 and TRBJ1-1; D is perhaps TRBD1 (5 bases). Germline CDR1 SNHLY, CDR2 FYNNEI. The CDR3 sequence is 12 residues long. V dropped 6 bases and J dropped 5 bases, with 10 bases sitting between them. Combining the CDR3 with reference TRBV2 and TRBJ1-1 gives the whole variable domain EPEVTQTPSHQVTQMGQEVILRCVPISNHLYFYWYRQILGQKVEFLVSFYNNEISEKSEIFDDQFSVERPDGSNFTLKIRSTKLEDSAMYFCASSSEGTEAFFGQGTRLTVV.

The rearrangement links TRBV7-9 to TRBJ2-3, with TRBD2 matching 15 bases. Per the germline V gene, CDR1 is SEHNR and CDR2 is FQNEAQ (reference sequence). After removal of 1 base from V and 2 bases from J, the junction contained 1 base not matched to a gene. CDR3 length: 17 residues. The CDR3 nucleotides read TGTGCCAGCAGCTTAGGGACTAGCGGGAGGGCCACAGATACGCAGTATTTT. This translates into CASSLGTSGRATDTQYF.

The chain links TRBV10-1 to TRBJ2-3; D is perhaps TRBD1 (5 bases). Germline V gene sequence: CDR1 WNHNN, CDR2 SYGVQD (reference sequence). Trimming left V 0 bases short and J 3 bases short, with 13 bases between. The CDR3 covers 16 residues. The CDR3 reads CASSESRGVQTDTQYF. The CDR3 DNA is TGCGCCAGCAGTGAGTCAAGGGGCGTCCAGACAGATACGCAGTATTTT.

CDR3 in DNA: TGTGCCTGGAGTGTACTCAGGGATTCCGGGGAGCTGTTTTTT. It is translated as CAWSVLRDSGELFF. The chain employs TRBV30 and TRBJ2-2, with D tentatively TRBD1 (5 bases). This CDR3 comprises 14 residues. Looked up from germline, CDR1 is GTSNPN and CDR2 is SVGIG (reference sequence). Trimming took 0 bases from V and 6 from J, leaving 11 bases between them.

The chain couples TRBV5-1 to TRBJ1-5; D is undetermined. CDR1 and CDR2 (germline): SGHRS, YFSETQ. The CDR3 spans 14 residues. V lost 0 bases to trimming and J lost 7 bases, with 11 bases between them. The CDR3: CASSLGGYRQPQHF. CDR3 sequence (DNA): TGCGCCAGCAGCTTGGGAGGGTATCGGCAGCCCCAGCATTTT.